The rows below give T cell receptor beta chains drawn from one sample of a study of shared T cell receptors in the human thymus. The data were produced by immunoSEQ multiplex PCR, yet TCRdb's version contains in-frame clones alone and is incomplete. The sample shows hundreds of thousands of clones, more than 75% of them seen only once. The same sample was also studied in work on human thymus T cells.

The sample was thymocytes. Every receptor here comes from a boy younger than two with a congenital heart defect. The CDR3 runs from the conserved cysteine through the conserved F or W. Fields, in order: D gene, clone size, J gene, V gene, CDR3 protein, CDR3 DNA. A D gene is named only where the DNA matches it firmly. Only part of the rows carry a size: once, few, many, or a class if the clone is expanded.

NA NA TRBJ2-7 TRBV4-3 CASSQDLGQKSSYEQYF TGCGCCAGCAGCCAAGATCTTGGGCAGAAGAGCTCCTACGAGCAGTACTTC
NA NA TRBJ1-5 TRBV12-1 CASSRGSGNQPQHF TGTGCCAGCTCTCGGGGTTCCGGCAATCAGCCCCAGCATTTT
NA once TRBJ2-7 TRBV6-1 CASSASESSYEQYF TGTGCCAGCAGTGCGAGCGAGAGCTCCTACGAGCAGTACTTC
TRBD2 NA TRBJ2-3 TRBV7-3 CASRPGKRDAPHTQYF TGTGCCAGCCGCCCGGGGAAGCGGGATGCTCCTCATACGCAGTATTTT
NA once TRBJ2-5 TRBV15 CATSSFKVALMETQYF TGTGCCACCAGCAGTTTTAAGGTAGCCCTTATGGAGACCCAGTACTTC
NA once TRBJ2-1 TRBV15 CATSRDRIGVSVSYNEQFF TGTGCCACCAGCAGAGATCGAATCGGAGTCTCCGTCTCCTACAATGAGCAGTTCTTC
TRBD1 few TRBJ2-7 TRBV28 CASSAPGTGPYEQYF TGTGCCAGCAGTGCTCCCGGGACAGGACCCTACGAGCAGTACTTC
TRBD1 NA TRBJ1-5 TRBV28 CASSFYRGGAYSNQPQHF TGTGCCAGCAGTTTTTACAGGGGTGGGGCCTATAGCAATCAGCCCCAGCATTTT
TRBD2 NA TRBJ2-3 TRBV2 CASLGTSGSTDTQYF TGTGCCAGCCTAGGGACTAGCGGAAGCACAGATACGCAGTATTTT
NA NA TRBJ2-2 TRBV5-6 CASSFVSSGGELFF TGTGCCAGCAGCTTTGTATCCTCGGGCGGGGAGCTGTTTTTT
NA NA TRBJ2-7 TRBV5-1 CASSSRDYEQYF TGCGCCAGCAGCTCGCGGGACTACGAGCAGTACTTC
TRBD2 few TRBJ2-1 TRBV5-4 CASSRGLTGGRHNEQFF TGTGCCAGCAGCCGAGGCTTGACGGGAGGGCGACACAATGAGCAGTTCTTC
NA NA TRBJ2-7 TRBV28 CASSFPQASYEQYF TGTGCCAGCAGTTTCCCGCAGGCCTCCTACGAGCAGTACTTC
TRBD2 few TRBJ2-7 TRBV7-2 CASSVPGLAFLSYEQYF TGTGCCAGCAGCGTACCGGGACTAGCCTTCCTCTCCTACGAGCAGTACTTC
NA few TRBJ2-5 TRBV6-5 CAGMRVETKETQYF TGTGCCGGCATGCGTGTCGAAACCAAAGAGACCCAGTACTTC
NA NA TRBJ1-3 TRBV6-1 CASSEEGQALSGNTIYF TGTGCCAGCAGTGAGGAGGGGCAGGCGCTCTCTGGAAACACCATATATTTT
NA NA TRBJ2-5 TRBV14 CASSQQGQETQYF TGTGCCAGCAGCCAACAGGGGCAAGAGACCCAGTACTTC
NA NA TRBJ2-2 TRBV5-1 CASSLALEMNTGELFF TGCGCCAGCAGCTTGGCTCTGGAGATGAACACCGGGGAGCTGTTTTTT
TRBD2 NA TRBJ2-1 TRBV9 CASSPRLAGEWGNEQFF TGTGCCAGCAGCCCCCGACTAGCGGGAGAGTGGGGCAATGAGCAGTTCTTC
NA NA TRBJ2-7 TRBV6-1 CATTGNSYEQYF TGTGCCACTACAGGGAACTCCTACGAGCAGTACTTC
NA once TRBJ1-1 TRBV2 CASRTSSNTEAFF TGTGCCAGCAGGACTTCATCGAACACTGAAGCTTTCTTT
NA NA TRBJ2-4 TRBV27 CASSPAVLAKNIQYF TGTGCCAGCAGCCCCGCGGTCTTAGCCAAAAACATTCAGTACTTC
TRBD1 NA TRBJ2-1 TRBV10-1 CASSDTTGVHEQFF TGCGCCAGCAGTGACACGACAGGGGTGCATGAGCAGTTCTTC
NA NA TRBJ2-7 TRBV27 CASSPRTSAHEQYF TGTGCCAGCAGTCCCCGTACTAGTGCCCATGAGCAGTACTTC
TRBD2 NA TRBJ2-3 TRBV27 CASSPTDLRESGGDTQYF TGTGCCAGCAGTCCCACGGATCTACGTGAGTCGGGGGGAGATACGCAGTATTTT
NA NA TRBJ2-7 TRBV25-1 CASSEVNRAYEQYF TGTGCCAGCAGTGAAGTGAACAGGGCCTACGAGCAGTACTTC
TRBD1 NA TRBJ2-3 TRBV23-1 CASSQARQGARFTDTQYF TGCGCCAGCAGTCAAGCTAGACAGGGGGCAAGGTTCACAGATACGCAGTATTTT
NA NA TRBJ2-7 TRBV27 CASSSGTLSYEQYF TGTGCCAGCAGTTCCGGGACACTATCCTACGAGCAGTACTTC
TRBD2 NA TRBJ2-1 TRBV29-1 CGAPGSSGTSGRNSYNEQFF TGCGGCGCCCCCGGGTCCTCCGGGACTAGCGGGAGGAATTCCTACAATGAGCAGTTCTTC
TRBD1 few TRBJ1-2 TRBV2 CASSRFNRGHGYTF TGTGCCAGCAGTCGTTTTAACAGGGGGCATGGCTACACCTTC
TRBD1 NA TRBJ1-5 TRBV28 CASSRNIQGAGQPQHF TGTGCCAGCAGTAGAAACATACAGGGGGCAGGTCAGCCCCAGCATTTT
TRBD1 NA TRBJ1-1 TRBV5-4 CASSSRQGSTAFF TGTGCCAGCAGCTCCCGACAGGGATCTACAGCTTTCTTT
TRBD2 NA TRBJ2-1 TRBV10-2 CASSESSGGPGHEQFF TGCGCCAGCAGTGAGTCGTCGGGAGGCCCCGGCCATGAGCAGTTCTTC
TRBD1 NA TRBJ1-3 TRBV4-3 CASSQAGTGKPEDTIYF TGCGCCAGCAGCCAAGCCGGGACAGGGAAGCCGGAGGACACCATATATTTT
NA NA TRBJ2-7 TRBV6-1 CASSEGAFSYEQYF TGTGCCAGCAGTGAAGGGGCTTTCTCCTACGAGCAGTACTTC
TRBD1 once TRBJ1-4 TRBV11-2 CASSLGLRDRGGGEKLFF TGTGCCAGCAGCTTAGGACTCAGGGACAGGGGAGGGGGTGAAAAACTGTTTTTT
NA NA TRBJ1-2 TRBV10-2 CASSDARGRNYGYTF TGCGCCAGCAGTGATGCCAGGGGACGGAACTATGGCTACACCTTC